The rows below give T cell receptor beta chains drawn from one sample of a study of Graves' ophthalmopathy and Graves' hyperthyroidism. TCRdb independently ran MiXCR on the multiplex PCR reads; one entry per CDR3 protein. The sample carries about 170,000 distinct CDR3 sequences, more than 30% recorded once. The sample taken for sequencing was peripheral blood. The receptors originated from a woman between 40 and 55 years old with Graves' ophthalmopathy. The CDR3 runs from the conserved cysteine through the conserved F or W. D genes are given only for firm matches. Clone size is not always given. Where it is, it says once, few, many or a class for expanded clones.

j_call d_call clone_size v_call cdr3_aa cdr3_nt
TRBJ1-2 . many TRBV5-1 CASSDGTPRPYGYTF TGCGCCAGCAGCGACGGGACACCTCGCCCCTATGGCTACACCTTC
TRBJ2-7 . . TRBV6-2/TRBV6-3 CASSPKYEQYF TGTGCCAGCAGTCCTAAGTACGAGCAGTACTTC
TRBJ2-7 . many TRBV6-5 CASSTPGSRQYF TGTGCCAGCAGCACCCCGGGATCCAGGCAGTACTTC
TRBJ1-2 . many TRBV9 CASSANYGYTF TGTGCCAGCAGCGCTAACTATGGCTACACCTTC
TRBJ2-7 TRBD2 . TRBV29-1 CSAWRGTSSYEQYF TGCAGCGCCTGGCGGGGGACTAGCAGCTACGAGCAGTACTTC
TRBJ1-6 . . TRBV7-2 CASSRNNSPLHF TGTGCCAGCAGCCGTAATAATTCACCCCTCCACTTT
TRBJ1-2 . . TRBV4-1 CASSQGTGLNYGYTF TGCGCCAGCAGCCAAGGGACGGGACTTAACTATGGCTACACCTTC
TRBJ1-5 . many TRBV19 CASRPGFSNQPQHF TGTGCCAGTAGACCAGGGTTTAGCAATCAGCCCCAGCATTTT
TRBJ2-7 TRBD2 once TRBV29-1 CSVRTSHEQYF TGCAGCGTTCGGACTAGCCACGAGCAGTACTTC
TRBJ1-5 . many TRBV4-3 CASSQDIGGNQPQHF TGCGCCAGCAGCCAAGATATAGGCGGTAATCAGCCCCAGCATTTT
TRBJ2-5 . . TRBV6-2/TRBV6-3 CASRPRAGRREETQYF TGTGCCAGCCGGCCGAGGGCGGGGCGTAGAGAAGAGACCCAGTACTTC
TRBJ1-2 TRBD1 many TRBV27 CASSLTTGYDGYTF TGTGCCAGCAGTTTAACGACAGGGTATGACGGCTACACCTTC
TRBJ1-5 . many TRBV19 CASSISGWSNQPQHF TGTGCCAGTAGTATATCAGGTTGGAGCAATCAGCCCCAGCATTTT
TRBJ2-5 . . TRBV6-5 CASSYAGPDGTQYF TGTGCCAGCAGTTATGCGGGTCCTGATGGGACCCAGTACTTC
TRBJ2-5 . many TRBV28 CASTTATGGGETQYF TGTGCCAGCACGACCGCTACCGGAGGAGGGGAGACCCAGTACTTC
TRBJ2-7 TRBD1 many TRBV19 CASSIRAGQGAYEQYF TGTGCCAGTAGTATACGAGCGGGACAGGGGGCCTACGAGCAGTACTTC
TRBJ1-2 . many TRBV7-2 CASSPDYGNYGYTF TGTGCCAGCAGCCCTGATTACGGGAACTATGGCTACACCTTC